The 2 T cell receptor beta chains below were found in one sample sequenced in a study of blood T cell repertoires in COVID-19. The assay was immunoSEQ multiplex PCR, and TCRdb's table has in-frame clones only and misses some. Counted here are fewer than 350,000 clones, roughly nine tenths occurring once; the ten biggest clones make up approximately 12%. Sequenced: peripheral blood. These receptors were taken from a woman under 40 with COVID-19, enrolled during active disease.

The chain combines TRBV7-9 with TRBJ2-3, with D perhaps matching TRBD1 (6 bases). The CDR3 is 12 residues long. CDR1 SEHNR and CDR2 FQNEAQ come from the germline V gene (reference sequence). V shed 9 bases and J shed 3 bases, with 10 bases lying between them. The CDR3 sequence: CASGRGTDTQYF. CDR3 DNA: TGTGCCAGTGGCAGGGGTACAGATACGCAGTATTTT.

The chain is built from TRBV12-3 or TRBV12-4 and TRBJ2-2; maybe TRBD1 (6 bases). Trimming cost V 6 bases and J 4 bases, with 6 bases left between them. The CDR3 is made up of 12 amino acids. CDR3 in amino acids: CASRGGTGELFF. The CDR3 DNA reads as TGTGCCAGCAGAGGGGGCACCGGGGAGCTGTTTTTT.